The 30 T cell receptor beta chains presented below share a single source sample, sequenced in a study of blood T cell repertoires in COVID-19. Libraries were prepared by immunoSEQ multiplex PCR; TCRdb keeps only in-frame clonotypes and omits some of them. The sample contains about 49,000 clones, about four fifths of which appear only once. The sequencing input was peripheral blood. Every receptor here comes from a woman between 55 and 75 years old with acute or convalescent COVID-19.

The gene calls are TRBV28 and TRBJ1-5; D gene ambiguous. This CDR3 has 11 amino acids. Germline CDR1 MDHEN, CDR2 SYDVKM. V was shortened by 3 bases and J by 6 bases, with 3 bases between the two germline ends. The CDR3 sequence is CASSFSQPQHF. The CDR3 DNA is TGTGCCAGCAGTTTCAGTCAGCCCCAGCATTTT.

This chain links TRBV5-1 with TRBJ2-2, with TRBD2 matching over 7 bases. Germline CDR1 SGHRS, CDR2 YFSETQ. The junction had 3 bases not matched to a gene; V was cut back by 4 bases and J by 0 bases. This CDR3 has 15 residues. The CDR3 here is CASSEGLTNTGELFF. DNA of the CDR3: TGCGCCAGCAGCGAGGGACTAACGAACACCGGGGAGCTGTTTTTT.

In DNA form, the CDR3 reads TGTGCCACCAGTGAAGCCGGAGGAAGGCCCCAGCATTTT. Its protein is CATSEAGGRPQHF. This chain connects TRBV24-1 to TRBJ1-5, with unresolved D. The CDR3 is 13 amino acids. Germline CDR1 KGHDR, CDR2 SFDVKD. Trimming removed 4 bases at V and 9 bases at J, with 12 bases between.

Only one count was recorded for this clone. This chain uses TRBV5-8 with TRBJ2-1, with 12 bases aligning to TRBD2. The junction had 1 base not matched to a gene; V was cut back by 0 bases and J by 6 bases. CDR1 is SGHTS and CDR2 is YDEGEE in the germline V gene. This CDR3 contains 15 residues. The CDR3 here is CASSLGLAGVNEQFF. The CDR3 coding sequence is TGTGCCAGCAGCTTGGGACTAGCGGGGGTCAATGAGCAGTTCTTC. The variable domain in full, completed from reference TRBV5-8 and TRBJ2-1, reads EAGVTQSPTHLIKTRGQQATLRCSPISGHTSVYWYQQALGLGLQFLLWYDEGEERNRGNFPPRFSGRQFPNYSSELNVNALELEDSALYLCASSLGLAGVNEQFFGPGTRLTVL.

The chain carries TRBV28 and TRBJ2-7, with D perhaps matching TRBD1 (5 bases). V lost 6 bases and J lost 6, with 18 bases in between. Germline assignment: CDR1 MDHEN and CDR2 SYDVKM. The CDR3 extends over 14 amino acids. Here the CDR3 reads CASRTGWVVREQYF. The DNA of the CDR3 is TGTGCCAGCAGAACAGGTTGGGTAGTGCGCGAGCAGTACTTC.

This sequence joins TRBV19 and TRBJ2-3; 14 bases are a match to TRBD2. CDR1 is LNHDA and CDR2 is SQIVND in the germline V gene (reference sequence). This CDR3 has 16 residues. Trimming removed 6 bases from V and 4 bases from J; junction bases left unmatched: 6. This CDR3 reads CASSRRLAGGSDTQYF. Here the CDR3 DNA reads TGTGCCAGTAGCCGTCGACTAGCGGGAGGGTCAGATACGCAGTATTTT.

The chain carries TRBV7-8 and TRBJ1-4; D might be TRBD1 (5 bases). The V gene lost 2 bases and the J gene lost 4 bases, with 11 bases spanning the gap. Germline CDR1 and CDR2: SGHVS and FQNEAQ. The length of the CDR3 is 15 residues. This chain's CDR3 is CASSLTGRDNEKLFF. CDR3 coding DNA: TGTGCCAGCAGCTTAACGGGCAGGGATAATGAAAAACTGTTTTTT. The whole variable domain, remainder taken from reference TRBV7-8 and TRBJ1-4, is GAGVSQSPRYKVAKRGQDVALRCDPISGHVSLFWYQQALGQGPEFLTYFQNEAQLDKSGLPSDRFFAERPEGSVSTLKIQRTQQEDSAVYLCASSLTGRDNEKLFFGSGTQLSVL.

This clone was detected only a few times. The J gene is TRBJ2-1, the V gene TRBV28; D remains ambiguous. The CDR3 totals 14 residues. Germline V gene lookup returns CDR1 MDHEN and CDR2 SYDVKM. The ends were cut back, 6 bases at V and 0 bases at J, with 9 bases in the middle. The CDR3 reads CASRSGSSYNEQFF. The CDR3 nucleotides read TGTGCCAGCAGATCGGGTAGCTCCTACAATGAGCAGTTCTTC.

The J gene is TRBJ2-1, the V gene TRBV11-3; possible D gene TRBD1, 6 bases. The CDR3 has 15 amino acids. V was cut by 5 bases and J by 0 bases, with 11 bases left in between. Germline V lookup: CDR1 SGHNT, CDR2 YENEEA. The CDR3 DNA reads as TGTGCCAGCAGCGAGGACAGAGGCTCCTACAATGAGCAGTTCTTC. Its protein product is CASSEDRGSYNEQFF.

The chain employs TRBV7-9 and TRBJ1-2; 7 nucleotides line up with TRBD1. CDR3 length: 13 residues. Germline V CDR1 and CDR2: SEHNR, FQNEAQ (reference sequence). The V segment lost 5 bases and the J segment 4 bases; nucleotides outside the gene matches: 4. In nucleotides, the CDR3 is TGTGCCAGCAGCCCCGGGACAGTCTATGGCTACACCTTC. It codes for CASSPGTVYGYTF.

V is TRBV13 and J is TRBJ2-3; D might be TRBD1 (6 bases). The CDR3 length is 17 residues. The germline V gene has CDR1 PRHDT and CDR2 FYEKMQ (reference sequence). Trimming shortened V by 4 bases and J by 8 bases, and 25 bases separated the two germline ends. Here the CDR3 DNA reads TGTGCCAGCAGCTCGCTAGGGGGTCGCAAGGATCCTCTTACGCAGTATTTT. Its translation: CASSSLGGRKDPLTQYF.

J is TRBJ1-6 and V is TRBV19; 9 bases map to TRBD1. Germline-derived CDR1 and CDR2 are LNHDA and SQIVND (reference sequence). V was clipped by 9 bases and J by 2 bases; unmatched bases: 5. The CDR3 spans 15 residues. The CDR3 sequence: CASTGGQTYNSPLHF. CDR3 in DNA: TGTGCCAGCACAGGGGGCCAAACCTATAATTCACCCCTCCACTTT.

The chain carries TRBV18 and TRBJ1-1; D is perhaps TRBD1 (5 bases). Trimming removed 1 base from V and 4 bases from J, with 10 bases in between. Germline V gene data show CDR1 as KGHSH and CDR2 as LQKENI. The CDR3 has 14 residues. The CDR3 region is CASSPLWGGTEAFF. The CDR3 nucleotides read TGTGCCAGCTCACCACTCTGGGGGGGCACTGAAGCTTTCTTT.

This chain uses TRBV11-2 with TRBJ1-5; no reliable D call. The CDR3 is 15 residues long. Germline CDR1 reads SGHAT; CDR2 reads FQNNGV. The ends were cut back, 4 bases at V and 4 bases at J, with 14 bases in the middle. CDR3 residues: CASSSLLGRNQPQHF. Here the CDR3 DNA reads TGTGCCAGCAGCTCATTATTAGGGAGGAATCAGCCCCAGCATTTT.

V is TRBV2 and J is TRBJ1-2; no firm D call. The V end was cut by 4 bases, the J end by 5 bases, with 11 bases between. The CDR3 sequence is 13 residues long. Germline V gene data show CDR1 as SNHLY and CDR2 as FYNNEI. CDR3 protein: CASSVLTPYGYTF. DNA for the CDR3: TGTGCCAGCAGTGTTCTGACACCTTATGGCTACACCTTC.

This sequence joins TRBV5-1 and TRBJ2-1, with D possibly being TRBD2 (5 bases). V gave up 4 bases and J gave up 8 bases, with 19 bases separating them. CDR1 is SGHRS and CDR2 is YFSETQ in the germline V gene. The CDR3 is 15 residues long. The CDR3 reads CASSPQRVKDDEQFF. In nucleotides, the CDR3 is TGCGCCAGCAGCCCTCAGAGGGTGAAGGACGATGAGCAGTTCTTC.

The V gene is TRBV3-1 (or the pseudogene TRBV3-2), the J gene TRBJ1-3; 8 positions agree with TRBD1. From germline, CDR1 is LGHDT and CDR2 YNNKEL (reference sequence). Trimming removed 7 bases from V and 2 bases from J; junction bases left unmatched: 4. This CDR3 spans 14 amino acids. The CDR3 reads CASTSTGAGNTIYF. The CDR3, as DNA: TGTGCCAGCACCTCGACAGGGGCTGGAAACACCATATATTTT.

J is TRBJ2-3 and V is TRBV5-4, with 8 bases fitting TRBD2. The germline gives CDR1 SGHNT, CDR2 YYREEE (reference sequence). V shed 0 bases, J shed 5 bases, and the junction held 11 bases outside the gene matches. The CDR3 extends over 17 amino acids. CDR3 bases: TGTGCCAGCAGCTTGGCCGGGGGCGGAGCGGGAGTAGATACGCAGTATTTT. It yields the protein CASSLAGGGAGVDTQYF. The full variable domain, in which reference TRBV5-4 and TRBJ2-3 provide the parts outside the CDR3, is ETGVTQSPTHLIKTRGQQVTLRCSSQSGHNTVSWYQQALGQGPQFIFQYYREEENGRGNFPPRFSGLQFPNYSSELNVNALELDDSALYLCASSLAGGGAGVDTQYFGPGTRLTVL.

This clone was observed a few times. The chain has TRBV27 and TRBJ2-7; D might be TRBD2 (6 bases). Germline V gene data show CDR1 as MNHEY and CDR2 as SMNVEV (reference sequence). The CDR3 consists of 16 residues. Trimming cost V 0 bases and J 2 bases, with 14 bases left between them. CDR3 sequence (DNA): TGTGCCAGCAGTTTATCGATCCTAGCGACGACCTACGAGCAGTACTTC. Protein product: CASSLSILATTYEQYF.

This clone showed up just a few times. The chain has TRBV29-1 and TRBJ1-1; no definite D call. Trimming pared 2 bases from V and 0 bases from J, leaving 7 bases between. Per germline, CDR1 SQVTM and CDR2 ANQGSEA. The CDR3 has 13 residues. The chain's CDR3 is CSVERELNTEAFF. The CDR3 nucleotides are TGCAGCGTTGAAAGGGAGCTGAACACTGAAGCTTTCTTT.

The CDR3 sequence is CASSPDRATEAFF. The CDR3 bases are TGTGCCAGCTCACCCGACAGGGCGACTGAAGCTTTCTTT. This rearrangement joins TRBV18 to TRBJ1-1, with 7 bases lining up with TRBD1. V shed 3 bases and J 5 bases; nucleotides not matched to a gene: 3. Looked up from germline, CDR1 is KGHSH and CDR2 is LQKENI. The CDR3 extends over 13 amino acids.

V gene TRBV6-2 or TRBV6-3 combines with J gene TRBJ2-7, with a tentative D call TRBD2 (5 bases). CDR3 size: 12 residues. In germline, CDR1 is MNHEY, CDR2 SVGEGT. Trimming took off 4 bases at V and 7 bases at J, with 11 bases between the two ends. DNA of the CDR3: TGTGCCAGCAGTTCCTTATCGGGGGAGCAGTACTTC. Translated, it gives CASSSLSGEQYF.

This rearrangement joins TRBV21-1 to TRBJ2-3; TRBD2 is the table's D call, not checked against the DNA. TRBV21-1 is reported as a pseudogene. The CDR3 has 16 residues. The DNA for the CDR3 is TGTGCCAGCAGCAAGGGACTAGCGGAAATCACAGATACGCAGTATTTT. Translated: CASSKGLAEITDTQYF.

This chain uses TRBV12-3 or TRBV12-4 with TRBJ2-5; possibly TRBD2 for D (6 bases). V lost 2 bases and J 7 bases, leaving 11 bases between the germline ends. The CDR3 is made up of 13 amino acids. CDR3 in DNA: TGTGCCAGCAGTTTACGGGACTTGGGGACCCAGTACTTC. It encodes CASSLRDLGTQYF.

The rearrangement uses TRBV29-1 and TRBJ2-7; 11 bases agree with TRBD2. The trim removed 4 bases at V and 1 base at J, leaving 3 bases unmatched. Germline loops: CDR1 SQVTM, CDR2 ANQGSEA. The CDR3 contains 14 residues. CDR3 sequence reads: CSVVGLAGSYEQYF. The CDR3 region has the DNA TGCAGCGTTGTTGGACTAGCGGGTTCCTACGAGCAGTACTTC.

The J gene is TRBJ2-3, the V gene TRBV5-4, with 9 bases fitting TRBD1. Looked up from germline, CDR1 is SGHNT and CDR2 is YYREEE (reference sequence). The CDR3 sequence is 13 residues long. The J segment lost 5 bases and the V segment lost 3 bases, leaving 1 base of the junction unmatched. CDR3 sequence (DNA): TGTGCCAGCAGCTGGGACAGGGAAGATACGCAGTATTTT. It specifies CASSWDREDTQYF.

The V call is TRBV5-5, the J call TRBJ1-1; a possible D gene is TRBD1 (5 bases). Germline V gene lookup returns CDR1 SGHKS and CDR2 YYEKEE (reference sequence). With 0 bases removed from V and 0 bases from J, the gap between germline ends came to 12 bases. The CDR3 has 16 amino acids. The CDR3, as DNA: TGTGCCAGCAGCTTGGAACAGGTAACCATGAACACTGAAGCTTTCTTT. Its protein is CASSLEQVTMNTEAFF.

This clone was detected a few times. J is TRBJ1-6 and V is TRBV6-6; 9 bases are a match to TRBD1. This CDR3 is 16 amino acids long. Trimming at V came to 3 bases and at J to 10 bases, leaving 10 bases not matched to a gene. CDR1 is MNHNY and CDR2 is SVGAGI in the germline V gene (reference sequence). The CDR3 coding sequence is TGTGCCAGCAGTTATCCGCCGGGACAGGGTGGCTCACCCCTCCACTTT. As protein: CASSYPPGQGGSPLHF.

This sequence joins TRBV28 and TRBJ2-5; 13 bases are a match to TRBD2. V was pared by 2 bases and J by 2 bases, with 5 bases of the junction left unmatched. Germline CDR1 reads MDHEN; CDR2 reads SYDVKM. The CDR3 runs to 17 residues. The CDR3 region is CASSLSGTSGEQETQYF. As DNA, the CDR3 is TGTGCCAGCAGTTTAAGCGGGACTAGCGGGGAACAAGAGACCCAGTACTTC.

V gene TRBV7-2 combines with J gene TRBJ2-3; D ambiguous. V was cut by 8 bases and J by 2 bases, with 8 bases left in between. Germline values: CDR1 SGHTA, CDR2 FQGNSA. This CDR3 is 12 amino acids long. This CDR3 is CASGPYTDTQYF. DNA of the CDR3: TGTGCCAGCGGGCCCTACACAGATACGCAGTATTTT.